A single sample gave rise to the 12 T cell receptor beta chains below, sequenced in a study of blood T cell repertoires in COVID-19. Some clones are missing from TCRdb's copy, which holds only in-frame ones; the method was immunoSEQ multiplex PCR. The sample holds under 45,000 clones, about 83% seen once. Sequencing used peripheral blood. These receptors all stem from a man in his forties with COVID-19, enrolled during active disease.

This chain connects TRBV14 to TRBJ2-1; D gene unclear. The ends were cut back, 2 bases at V and 8 bases at J, with 13 bases in the middle. Germline loops: CDR1 SGHDN, CDR2 FVKESK. The CDR3 totals 14 residues. CDR3 residues: CASSQRLLRYEQFF. CDR3 nucleotides: TGTGCCAGCAGCCAACGACTCCTTCGATATGAGCAGTTCTTC.

The rearrangement links TRBV27 to TRBJ2-7; 9 nucleotides line up with TRBD2. The CDR3 length is 15 residues. The J segment lost 6 bases and the V segment lost 2 bases, leaving 8 bases of the junction unmatched. Germline lookup yields CDR1 MNHEY and CDR2 SMNVEV (reference sequence). The CDR3 coding sequence is TGTGCCAGCAGTTTAGCGGGGGGGGCTTTGGGCGAGCAGTACTTC. The encoded protein is CASSLAGGALGEQYF.

V and J are TRBV5-8 and TRBJ1-6; D is perhaps TRBD1 (5 bases). The CDR3 covers 13 residues. Trimming shortened V by 6 bases and J by 8 bases, and 12 bases separated the two germline ends. Germline lookup yields CDR1 SGHTS and CDR2 YDEGEE. CDR3: CASTPGDYSPLHF. DNA for the CDR3: TGTGCCAGCACCCCGGGGGATTATTCACCCCTCCACTTT.

The V and J genes are TRBV18 and TRBJ1-3; tentative D call: TRBD1 (6 bases). The V gene's germline CDR1 is KGHSH and CDR2 LQKENI. This CDR3 has 16 residues. V was clipped by 3 bases and J by 0 bases, with 12 bases between them. CDR3 region: CASSPLQGSSGNTIYF. Here the CDR3 DNA reads TGTGCCAGCTCACCCCTACAGGGATCCTCTGGAAACACCATATATTTT. The variable domain in full, with the rest retrieved from reference TRBV18 and TRBJ1-3, is NAGVMQNPRHLVRRRGQEARLRCSPMKGHSHVYWYRQLPEEGLKFMVYLQKENIIDESGMPKERFSAEFPKEGPSILRIQQVVRGDSAAYFCASSPLQGSSGNTIYFGEGSWLTVV.

Here the CDR3 reads CASSLAGGDYGYTF. The CDR3 DNA reads as TGCGCCAGCAGCTTGGCGGGGGGAGACTATGGCTACACCTTC. This chain uses TRBV5-1 with TRBJ1-2; tentatively, D is TRBD1 (5 bases). V lost 0 bases, J lost 3 bases, and 9 bases lay in between. Germline CDR1 is SGHRS and CDR2 is YFSETQ. The CDR3 contains 14 residues. Filled out from reference TRBV5-1 and TRBJ1-2, the complete variable domain reads KAGVTQTPRYLIKTRGQQVTLSCSPISGHRSVSWYQQTPGQGLQFLFEYFSETQRNKGNFPGRFSGRQFSNSRSEMNVSTLELGDSALYLCASSLAGGDYGYTFGSGTRLTVV.

V gene TRBV19 combines with J gene TRBJ2-3; TRBD2 matches 10 bases. Germline CDR1 and CDR2: LNHDA and SQIVND (reference sequence). V shed 4 bases, J shed 2 bases, and the junction held 3 bases outside the gene matches. CDR3 length: 15 amino acids. DNA for the CDR3: TGTGCCAGTAGTAAGCTAGCGGGGGCCACAGATACGCAGTATTTT. This sequence encodes CASSKLAGATDTQYF.

The chain combines TRBV7-2 with TRBJ2-7, with 10 bases matching TRBD1. CDR1 is SGHTA and CDR2 is FQGNSA in the germline V gene. With 4 bases clipped from V and 5 bases from J, the junction kept 8 bases outside the gene matches. The CDR3 totals 15 residues. DNA of the CDR3: TGTGCCAGCAGCTCCCCGGACAGGGGGGTCCACGAGCAGTACTTC. It translates to CASSSPDRGVHEQYF.

This clone has only a few counts. The rearrangement links TRBV27 to TRBJ1-4, with D uncertain. The V and J ends lost 3 bases and 2 bases respectively, with 7 bases between them. Germline values: CDR1 MNHEY, CDR2 SMNVEV (reference sequence). The CDR3 covers 14 residues. CDR3 in DNA: TGTGCCAGCAGTTTTTACGGGACTAATGAAAAACTGTTTTTT. This gives the protein CASSFYGTNEKLFF.

This chain joins TRBV19 and TRBJ2-1; 7 bases agree with TRBD1. This CDR3 spans 15 amino acids. Germline loops: CDR1 LNHDA, CDR2 SQIVND (reference sequence). The V gene end was trimmed by 3 bases and the J gene end by 8 bases; junction bases not matched to a gene: 10. Here the CDR3 DNA reads TGTGCCAGTAGTATCCGGCGACAGGGTAGTTATGAGCAGTTCTTC. As protein: CASSIRRQGSYEQFF.

The gene calls are TRBV28 and TRBJ1-1; tentatively, D is TRBD1 (5 bases). Germline V lookup: CDR1 MDHEN, CDR2 SYDVKM. This CDR3 contains 15 residues. Trimming shortened V by 1 base and J by 6 bases, and 15 bases separated the two germline ends. Here the CDR3 reads CASSLFGPAGPEAFF. DNA of the CDR3: TGTGCCAGCAGTTTATTTGGCCCCGCAGGGCCTGAAGCTTTCTTT.

V usage is TRBV7-8 and J usage is TRBJ2-7; 9 positions agree with TRBD1. The CDR3 sequence is 14 residues long. The germline V gene has CDR1 SGHVS and CDR2 FQNEAQ. V was clipped by 5 bases and J by 2 bases; unmatched bases: 4. DNA for the CDR3: TGTGCCAGCAGCACTCGGACAGGGGCCTACGAGCAGTACTTC. Translated: CASSTRTGAYEQYF.

The chain uses TRBV24-1 and TRBJ2-2; TRBD1 agrees at 10 bases. Germline CDR1 is KGHDR and CDR2 is SFDVKD. The CDR3 has 16 residues. Unmatched junction bases numbered 10, after V lost 9 bases and J lost 4 bases. CDR3 sequence reads: CATQSRDRGGTGELFF. CDR3 nucleotide sequence: TGTGCCACCCAGTCCCGGGACAGGGGTGGCACCGGGGAGCTGTTTTTT.